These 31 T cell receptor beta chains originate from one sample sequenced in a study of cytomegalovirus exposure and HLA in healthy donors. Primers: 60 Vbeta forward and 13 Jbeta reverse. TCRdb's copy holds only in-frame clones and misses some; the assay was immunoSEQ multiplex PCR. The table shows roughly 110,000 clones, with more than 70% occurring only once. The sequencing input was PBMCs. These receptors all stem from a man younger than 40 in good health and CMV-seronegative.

The CDR3 sequence is CASSLRQRTDTQYF. The CDR3 bases are TGTGCCAGCAGCCTAAGACAGCGCACAGATACGCAGTATTTT. The genes are TRBV7-2 and TRBJ2-3; D may be TRBD1 (5 bases). Trimming stripped 5 bases from V and 1 base from J, with 10 bases between. The germline CDR1 and CDR2 sequences are SGHTA and FQGNSA. This CDR3 is built from 14 residues.

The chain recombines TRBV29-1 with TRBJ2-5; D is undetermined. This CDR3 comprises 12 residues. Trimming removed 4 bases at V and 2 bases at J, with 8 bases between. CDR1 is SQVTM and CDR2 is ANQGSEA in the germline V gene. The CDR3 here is CSVGQLQETQYF. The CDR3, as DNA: TGCAGCGTTGGCCAGTTACAAGAGACCCAGTACTTC.

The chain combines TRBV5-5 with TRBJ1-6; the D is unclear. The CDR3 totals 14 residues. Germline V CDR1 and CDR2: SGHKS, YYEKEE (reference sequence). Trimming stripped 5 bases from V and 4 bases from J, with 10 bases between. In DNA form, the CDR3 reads TGTGCCAGCAGAGGAGGCAGTTATAATTCACCCCTCCACTTT. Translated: CASRGGSYNSPLHF.

CDR3 protein: CASRLEAGQYNEQFF. As DNA, the CDR3 is TGTGCAAGTCGCTTAGAAGCAGGGCAGTACAATGAGCAGTTCTTC. The J gene is TRBJ2-1, the V gene TRBV12-2; the tabulated D call, TRBD1, remains unverified against the DNA. TRBV12-2 is a listed pseudogene. This CDR3 has 15 residues.

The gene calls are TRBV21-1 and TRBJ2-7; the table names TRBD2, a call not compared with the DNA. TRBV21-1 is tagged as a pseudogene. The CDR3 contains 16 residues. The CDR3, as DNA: TGTGCCAGCAGCAACCGGACTAGCGGGAGAAGGAACGAGCAGTACTTC. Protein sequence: CASSNRTSGRRNEQYF.

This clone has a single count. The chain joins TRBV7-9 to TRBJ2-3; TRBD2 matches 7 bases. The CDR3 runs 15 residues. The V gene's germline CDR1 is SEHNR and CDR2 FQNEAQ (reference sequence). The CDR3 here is CAGGGSQEDTDTQYF. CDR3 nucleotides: TGTGCGGGGGGGGGTAGCCAGGAAGACACAGATACGCAGTATTTT.

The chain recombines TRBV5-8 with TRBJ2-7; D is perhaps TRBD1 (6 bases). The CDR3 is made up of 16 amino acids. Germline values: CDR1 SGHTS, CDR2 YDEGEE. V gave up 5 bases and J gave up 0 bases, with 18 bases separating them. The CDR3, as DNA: TGTGCCAGCAGTCTCCGACAGGTCCTCCTCTCCTACGAGCAGTACTTC. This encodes CASSLRQVLLSYEQYF. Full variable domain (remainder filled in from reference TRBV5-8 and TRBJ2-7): EAGVTQSPTHLIKTRGQQATLRCSPISGHTSVYWYQQALGLGLQFLLWYDEGEERNRGNFPPRFSGRQFPNYSSELNVNALELEDSALYLCASSLRQVLLSYEQYFGPGTRLTVT.

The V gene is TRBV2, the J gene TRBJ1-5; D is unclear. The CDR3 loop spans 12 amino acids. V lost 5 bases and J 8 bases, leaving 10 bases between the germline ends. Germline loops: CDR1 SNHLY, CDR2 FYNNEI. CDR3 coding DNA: TGTGCCAGCAGTCTAGTTCCGGAGCCCCAGCATTTT. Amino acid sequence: CASSLVPEPQHF.

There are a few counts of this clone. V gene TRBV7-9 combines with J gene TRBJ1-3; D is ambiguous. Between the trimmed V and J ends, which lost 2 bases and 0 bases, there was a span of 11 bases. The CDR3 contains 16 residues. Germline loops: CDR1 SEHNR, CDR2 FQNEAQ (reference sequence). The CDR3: CASSLLDSSSGNTIYF. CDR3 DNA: TGTGCCAGCAGCTTACTCGACTCCTCCTCTGGAAACACCATATATTTT.

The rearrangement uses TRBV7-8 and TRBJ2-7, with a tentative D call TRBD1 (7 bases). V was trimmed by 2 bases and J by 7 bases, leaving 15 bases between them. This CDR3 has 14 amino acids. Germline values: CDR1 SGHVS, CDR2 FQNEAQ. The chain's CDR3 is CASSLWRGPEEQYF. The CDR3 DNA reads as TGTGCCAGCAGCTTATGGAGGGGGCCGGAGGAGCAGTACTTC.

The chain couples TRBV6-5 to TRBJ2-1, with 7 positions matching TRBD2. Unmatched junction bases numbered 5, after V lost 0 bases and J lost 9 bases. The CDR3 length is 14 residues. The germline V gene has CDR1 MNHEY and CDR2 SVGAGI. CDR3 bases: TGTGCCAGCAGTTACTCGAGGTGGGGGGGTGAGCAGTTCTTC. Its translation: CASSYSRWGGEQFF.

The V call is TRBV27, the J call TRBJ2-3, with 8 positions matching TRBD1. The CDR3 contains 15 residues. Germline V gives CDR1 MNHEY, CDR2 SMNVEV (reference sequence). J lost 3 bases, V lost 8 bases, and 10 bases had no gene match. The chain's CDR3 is CASPLMTGETDTQYF. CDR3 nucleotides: TGTGCCAGCCCTCTGATGACAGGGGAGACAGATACGCAGTATTTT.

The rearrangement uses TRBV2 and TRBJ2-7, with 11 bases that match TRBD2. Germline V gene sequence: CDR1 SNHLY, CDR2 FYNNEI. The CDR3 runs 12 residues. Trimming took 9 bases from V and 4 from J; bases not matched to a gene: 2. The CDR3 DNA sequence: TGTGCCAGGGGGACTAGCGGTTACGAGCAGTACTTC. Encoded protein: CARGTSGYEQYF.

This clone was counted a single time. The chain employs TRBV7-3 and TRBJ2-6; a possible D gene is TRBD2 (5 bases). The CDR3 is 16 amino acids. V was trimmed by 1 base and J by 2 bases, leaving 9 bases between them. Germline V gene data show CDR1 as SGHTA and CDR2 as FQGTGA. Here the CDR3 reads CASSLIGGAGANVLTF. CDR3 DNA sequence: TGTGCCAGCAGCTTAATAGGAGGAGCTGGGGCCAACGTCCTGACTTTC.

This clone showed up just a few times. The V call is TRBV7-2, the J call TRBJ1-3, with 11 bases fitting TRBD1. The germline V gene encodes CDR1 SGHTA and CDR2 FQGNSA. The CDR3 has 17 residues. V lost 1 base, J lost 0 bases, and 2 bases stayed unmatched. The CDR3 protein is CASSLVGTGGSGNTIYF. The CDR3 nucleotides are TGTGCCAGCAGCTTAGTCGGGACAGGGGGCTCTGGAAACACCATATATTTT.

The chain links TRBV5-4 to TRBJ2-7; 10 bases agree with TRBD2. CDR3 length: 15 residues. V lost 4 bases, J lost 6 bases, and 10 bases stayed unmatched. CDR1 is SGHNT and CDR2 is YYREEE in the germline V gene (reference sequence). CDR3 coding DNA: TGTGCCAGCAGCGGAAAAGCGGGGGGGGGAGGCGAGCAGTACTTC. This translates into CASSGKAGGGGEQYF.

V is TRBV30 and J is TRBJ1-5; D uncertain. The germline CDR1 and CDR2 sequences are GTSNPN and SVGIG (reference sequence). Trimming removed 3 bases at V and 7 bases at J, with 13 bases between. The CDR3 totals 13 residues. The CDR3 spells CAWSLKASQPQHF. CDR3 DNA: TGTGCCTGGAGCCTAAAAGCGAGCCAGCCCCAGCATTTT. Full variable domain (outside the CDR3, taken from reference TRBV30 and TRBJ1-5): SQTIHQWPATLVQPVGSPLSLECTVEGTSNPNLYWYRQAAGRGLQLLFYSVGIGQISSEVPQNLSASRPQDRQFILSSKKLLLSDSGFYLCAWSLKASQPQHFGDGTRLSIL.

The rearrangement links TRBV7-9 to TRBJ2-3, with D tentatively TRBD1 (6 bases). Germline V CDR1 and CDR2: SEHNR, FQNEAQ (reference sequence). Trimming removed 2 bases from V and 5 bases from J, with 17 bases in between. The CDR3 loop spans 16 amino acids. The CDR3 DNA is TGTGCCAGCAGCTTAAGAGGGGGTGGACCGGTAGATACGCAGTATTTT. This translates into CASSLRGGGPVDTQYF.

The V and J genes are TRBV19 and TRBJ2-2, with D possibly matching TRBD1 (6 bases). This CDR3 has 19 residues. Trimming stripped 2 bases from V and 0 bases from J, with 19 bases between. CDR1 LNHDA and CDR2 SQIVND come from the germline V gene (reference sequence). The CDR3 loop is CASSISVFRAGANTGELFF. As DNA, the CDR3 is TGTGCCAGTAGTATAAGTGTATTCCGGGCAGGGGCGAACACCGGGGAGCTGTTTTTT.

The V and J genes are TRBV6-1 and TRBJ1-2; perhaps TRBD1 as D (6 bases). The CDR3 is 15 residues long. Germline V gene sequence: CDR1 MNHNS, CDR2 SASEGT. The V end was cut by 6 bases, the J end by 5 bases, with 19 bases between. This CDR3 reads CASRARQAQKYGYTF. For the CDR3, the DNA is TGTGCCAGCAGGGCGAGACAGGCACAAAAGTATGGCTACACCTTC.

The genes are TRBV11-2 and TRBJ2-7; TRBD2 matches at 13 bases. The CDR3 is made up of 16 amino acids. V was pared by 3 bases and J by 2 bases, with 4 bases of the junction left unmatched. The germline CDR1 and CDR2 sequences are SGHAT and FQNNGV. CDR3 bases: TGTGCCAGCAGCTTTAGGGGGACTAGCGGGACCTACGAGCAGTACTTC. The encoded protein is CASSFRGTSGTYEQYF.

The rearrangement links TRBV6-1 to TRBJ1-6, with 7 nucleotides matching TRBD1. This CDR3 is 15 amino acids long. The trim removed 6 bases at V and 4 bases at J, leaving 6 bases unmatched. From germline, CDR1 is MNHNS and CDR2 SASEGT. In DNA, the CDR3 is TGTGCCAGCAGAGGGGGCAGCGGGTATAATTCACCCCTCCACTTT. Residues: CASRGGSGYNSPLHF.

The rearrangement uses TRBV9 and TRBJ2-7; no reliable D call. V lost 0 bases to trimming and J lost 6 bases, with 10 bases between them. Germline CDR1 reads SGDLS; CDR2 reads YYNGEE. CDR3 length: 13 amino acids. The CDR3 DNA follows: TGTGCCAGCAGCGTAGGGGCCTCCGGCGAGCAGTACTTC. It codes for CASSVGASGEQYF.

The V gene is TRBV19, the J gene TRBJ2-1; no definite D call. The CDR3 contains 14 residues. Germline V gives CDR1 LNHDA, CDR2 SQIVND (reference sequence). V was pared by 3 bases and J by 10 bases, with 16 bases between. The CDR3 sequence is CASSISLGANEQFF. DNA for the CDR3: TGTGCCAGTAGTATCTCCCTAGGTGCGAACGAGCAGTTCTTC.

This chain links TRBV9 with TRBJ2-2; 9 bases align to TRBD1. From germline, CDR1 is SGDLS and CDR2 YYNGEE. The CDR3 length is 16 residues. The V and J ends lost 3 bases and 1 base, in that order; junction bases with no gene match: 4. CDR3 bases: TGTGCCAGCAGCGGTAACAGGGGGCAGAACACCGGGGAGCTGTTTTTT. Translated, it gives CASSGNRGQNTGELFF.

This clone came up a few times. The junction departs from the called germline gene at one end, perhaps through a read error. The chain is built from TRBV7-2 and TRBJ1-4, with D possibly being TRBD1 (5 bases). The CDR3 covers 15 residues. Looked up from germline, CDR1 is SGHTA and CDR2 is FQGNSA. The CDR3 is CASSLGQTTYEKLSF. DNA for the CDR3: TGTGCCAGCAGCTTAGGACAGACCACCTATGAAAAACTGTCTTTT.

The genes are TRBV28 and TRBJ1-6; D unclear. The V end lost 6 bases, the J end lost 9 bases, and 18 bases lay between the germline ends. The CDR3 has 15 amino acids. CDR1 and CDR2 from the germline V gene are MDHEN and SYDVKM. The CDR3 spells CASSSPGENSSPLHF. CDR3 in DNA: TGTGCCAGCAGCTCTCCAGGCGAAAATAGTTCACCCCTCCACTTT.

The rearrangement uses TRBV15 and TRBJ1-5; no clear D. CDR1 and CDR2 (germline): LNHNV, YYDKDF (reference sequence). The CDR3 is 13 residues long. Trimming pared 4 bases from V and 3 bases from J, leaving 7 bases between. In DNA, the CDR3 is TGTGCCACCAGCACCCTAGACAATCAGCCCCAGCATTTT. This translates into CATSTLDNQPQHF.

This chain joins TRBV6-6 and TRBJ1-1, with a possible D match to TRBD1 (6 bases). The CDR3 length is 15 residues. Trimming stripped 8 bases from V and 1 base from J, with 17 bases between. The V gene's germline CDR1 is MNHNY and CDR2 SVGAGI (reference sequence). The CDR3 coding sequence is TGTGCCAGCGTACAATCGAGGGGGAGGAACACTGAAGCTTTCTTT. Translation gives CASVQSRGRNTEAFF.

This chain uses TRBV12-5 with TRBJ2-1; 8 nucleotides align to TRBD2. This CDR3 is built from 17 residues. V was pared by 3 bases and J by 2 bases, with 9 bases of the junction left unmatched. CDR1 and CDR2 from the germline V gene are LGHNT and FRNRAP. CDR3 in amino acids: CASGFIGPAGAYNEQFF. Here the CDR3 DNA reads TGTGCTAGTGGTTTTATAGGCCCAGCGGGAGCCTACAATGAGCAGTTCTTC.

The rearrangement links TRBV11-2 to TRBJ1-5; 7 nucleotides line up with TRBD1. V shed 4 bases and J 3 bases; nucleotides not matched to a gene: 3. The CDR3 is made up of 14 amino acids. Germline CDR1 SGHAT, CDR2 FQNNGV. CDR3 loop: CASSSTGNNQPQHF. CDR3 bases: TGTGCCAGCAGCTCGACAGGGAACAATCAGCCCCAGCATTTT. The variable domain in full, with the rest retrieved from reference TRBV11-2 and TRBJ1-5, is EAGVAQSPRYKIIEKRQSVAFWCNPISGHATLYWYQQILGQGPKLLIQFQNNGVVDDSQLPKDRFSAERLKGVDSTLKIQPAKLEDSAVYLCASSSTGNNQPQHFGDGTRLSIL.